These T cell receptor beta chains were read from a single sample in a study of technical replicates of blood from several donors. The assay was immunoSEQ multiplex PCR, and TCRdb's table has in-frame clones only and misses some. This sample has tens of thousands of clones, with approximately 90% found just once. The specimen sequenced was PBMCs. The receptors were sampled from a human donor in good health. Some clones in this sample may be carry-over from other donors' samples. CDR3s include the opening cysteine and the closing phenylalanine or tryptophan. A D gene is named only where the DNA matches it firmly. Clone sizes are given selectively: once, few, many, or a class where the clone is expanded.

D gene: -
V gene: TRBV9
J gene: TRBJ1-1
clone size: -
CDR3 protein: CASSVASGAEAFF
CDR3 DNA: TGTGCCAGCAGCGTAGCTTCAGGGGCTGAAGCTTTCTTT

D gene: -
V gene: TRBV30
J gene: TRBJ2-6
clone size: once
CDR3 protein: CAIIGSGANVLTF
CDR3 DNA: TGTGCGATCATCGGGTCTGGGGCCAACGTCCTGACTTTC

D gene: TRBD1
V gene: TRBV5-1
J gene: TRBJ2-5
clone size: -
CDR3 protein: CASSTRGYQETQYF
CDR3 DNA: TGCGCCAGCAGCACCAGGGGGTACCAAGAGACCCAGTACTTC

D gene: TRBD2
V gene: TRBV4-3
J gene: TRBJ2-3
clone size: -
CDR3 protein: CASSPLAGEDTQYF
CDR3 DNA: TGCGCCAGCAGCCCGCTAGCGGGGGAGGATACGCAGTATTTT

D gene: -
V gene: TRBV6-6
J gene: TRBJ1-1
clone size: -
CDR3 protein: CASSYEALDTEAFF
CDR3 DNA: TGTGCCAGCAGTTACGAGGCCTTGGATACTGAAGCTTTCTTT

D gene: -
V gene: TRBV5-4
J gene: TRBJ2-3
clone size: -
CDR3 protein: CASRTSTDTQYF
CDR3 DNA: TGTGCCAGCCGTACTAGCACAGATACGCAGTATTTT

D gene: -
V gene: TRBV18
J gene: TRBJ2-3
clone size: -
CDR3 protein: CASPAQGGATDTQYF
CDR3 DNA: TGTGCCAGCCCTGCCCAAGGGGGGGCTACAGATACGCAGTATTTT

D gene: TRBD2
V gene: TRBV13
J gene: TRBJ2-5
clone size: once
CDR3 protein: CASSPGTSGSKVETQYF
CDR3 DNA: TGTGCCAGCAGCCCCGGGACTAGCGGGAGTAAGGTGGAGACCCAGTACTTC

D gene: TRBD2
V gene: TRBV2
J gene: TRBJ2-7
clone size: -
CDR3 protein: CASSRRGLAGGWEQYF
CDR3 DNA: TGTGCCAGCAGTCGGAGAGGACTAGCGGGAGGTTGGGAGCAGTACTTC

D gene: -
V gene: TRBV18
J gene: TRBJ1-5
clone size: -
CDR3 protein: CASSPVGRLQPQHF
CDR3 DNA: TGTGCCAGCTCACCAGTAGGGAGATTGCAGCCCCAGCATTTT

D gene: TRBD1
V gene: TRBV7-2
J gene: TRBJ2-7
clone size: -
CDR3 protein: CASSVSDRGSYEQYF
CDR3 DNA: TGTGCCAGCAGCGTATCGGACAGGGGGTCCTACGAGCAGTACTTC

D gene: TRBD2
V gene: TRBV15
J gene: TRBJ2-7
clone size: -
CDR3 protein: CATSPAGVSYEQYF
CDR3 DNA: TGTGCCACCAGCCCCGCGGGGGTCTCCTACGAGCAGTACTTC

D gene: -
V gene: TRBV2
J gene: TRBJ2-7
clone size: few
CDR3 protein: CASSLAAGTYEQYF
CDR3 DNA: TGTGCCAGCAGTCTGGCAGCAGGAACCTACGAGCAGTACTTC

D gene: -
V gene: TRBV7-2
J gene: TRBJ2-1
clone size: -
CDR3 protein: CASSLKGGIQNEQFF
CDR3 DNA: TGTGCCAGCAGCTTAAAAGGGGGAATTCAGAATGAGCAGTTCTTC

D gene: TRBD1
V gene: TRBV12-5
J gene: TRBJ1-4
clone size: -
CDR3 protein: CASGSTEDRVEKLFF
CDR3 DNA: TGTGCTAGTGGTTCCACGGAGGACAGGGTAGAAAAACTGTTTTTT

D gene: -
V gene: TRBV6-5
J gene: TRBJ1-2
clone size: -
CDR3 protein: CASSYSLGREYGYTF
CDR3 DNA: TGTGCCAGCAGTTACTCCCTAGGCAGAGAGTATGGCTACACCTTC

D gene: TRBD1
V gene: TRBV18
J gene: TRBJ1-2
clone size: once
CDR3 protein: CASSPPNADRVGGYTF
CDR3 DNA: TGTGCCAGCTCACCCCCTAATGCCGACAGGGTAGGGGGCTACACCTTC

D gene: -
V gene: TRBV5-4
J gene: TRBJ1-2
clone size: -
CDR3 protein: CASSAASSLGYGYTF
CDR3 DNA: TGTGCCAGCAGCGCAGCTAGCAGCTTGGGCTATGGCTACACCTTC

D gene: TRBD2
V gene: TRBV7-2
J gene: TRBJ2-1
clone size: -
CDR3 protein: CASSPPPERGGDYEQFF
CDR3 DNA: TGTGCCAGCAGCCCCCCCCCGGAGCGGGGCGGGGACTATGAGCAGTTCTTC

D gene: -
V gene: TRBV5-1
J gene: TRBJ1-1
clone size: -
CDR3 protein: CASSFRENTEAFF
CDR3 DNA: TGCGCCAGCAGTTTCCGCGAGAACACTGAAGCTTTCTTT

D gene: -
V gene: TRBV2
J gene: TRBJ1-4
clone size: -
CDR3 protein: CASSESKGSNEKLFF
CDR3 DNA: TGTGCCAGCAGTGAGAGTAAGGGGTCTAATGAAAAACTGTTTTTT

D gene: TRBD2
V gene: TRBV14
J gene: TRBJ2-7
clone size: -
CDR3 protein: CASSPWGGNEQYF
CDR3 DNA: TGTGCCAGCAGCCCCTGGGGGGGGAACGAGCAGTACTTC

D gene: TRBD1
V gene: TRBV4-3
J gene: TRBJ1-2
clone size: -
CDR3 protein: CASSQGQGANYGYTF
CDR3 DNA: TGCGCCAGCAGCCAAGGACAGGGAGCTAACTATGGCTACACCTTC

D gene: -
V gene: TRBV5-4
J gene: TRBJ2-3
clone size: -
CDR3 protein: CASSPPGVGTDTQYF
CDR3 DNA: TGTGCCAGCAGCCCTCCAGGGGTGGGCACAGATACGCAGTATTTT

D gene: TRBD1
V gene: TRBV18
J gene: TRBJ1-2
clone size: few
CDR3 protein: CASSLTGGNYGYTF
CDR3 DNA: TGTGCCAGCTCCCTTACAGGGGGCAACTATGGCTACACCTTC

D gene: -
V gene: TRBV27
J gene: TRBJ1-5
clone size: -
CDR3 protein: CASSSRDNFNQPQHF
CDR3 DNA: TGTGCCAGCAGTTCTCGGGACAACTTCAATCAGCCCCAGCATTTT

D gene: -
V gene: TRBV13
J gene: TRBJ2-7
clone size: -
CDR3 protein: CASSPQWPGGAEQYF
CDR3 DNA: TGTGCCAGCAGCCCGCAGTGGCCTGGAGGAGCCGAGCAGTACTTC

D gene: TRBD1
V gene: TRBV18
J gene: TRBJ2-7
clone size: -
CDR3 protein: CASSPEGQVDPYEQYF
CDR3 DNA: TGTGCCAGCTCACCGGAGGGACAGGTTGACCCCTACGAGCAGTACTTC

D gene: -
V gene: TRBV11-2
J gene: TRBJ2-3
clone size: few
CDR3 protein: CASSLMVSPTTDTQYF
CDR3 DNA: TGTGCCAGCAGCTTAATGGTTAGCCCTACCACAGATACGCAGTATTTT

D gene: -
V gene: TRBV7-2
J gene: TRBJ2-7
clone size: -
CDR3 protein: CATRTGDSSYEQYF
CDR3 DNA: TGTGCCACCCGGACGGGGGATAGCTCCTACGAGCAGTACTTC

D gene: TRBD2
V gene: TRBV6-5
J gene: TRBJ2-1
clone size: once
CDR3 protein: CASSSSGMPYNEQFF
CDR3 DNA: TGTGCCAGCAGTTCTAGCGGAATGCCCTACAATGAGCAGTTCTTC

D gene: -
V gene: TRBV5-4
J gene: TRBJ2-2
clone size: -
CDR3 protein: CASSLLPDKNTGELFF
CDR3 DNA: TGTGCCAGCAGCTTGTTACCGGACAAGAACACCGGGGAGCTGTTTTTT

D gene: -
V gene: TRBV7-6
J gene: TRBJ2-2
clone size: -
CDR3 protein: CASRAQGTGELFF
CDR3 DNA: TGTGCCAGCAGGGCACAGGGAACCGGGGAGCTGTTTTTT

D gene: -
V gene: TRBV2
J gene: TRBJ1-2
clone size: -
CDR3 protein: CASSEAGGNGYTF
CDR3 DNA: TGTGCCAGCAGTGAAGCAGGAGGGAATGGCTACACCTTC

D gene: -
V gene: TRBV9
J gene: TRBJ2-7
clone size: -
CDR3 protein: CASSPRTDGIEQYF
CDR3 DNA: TGTGCCAGCAGCCCACGGACTGACGGGATCGAGCAGTACTTC

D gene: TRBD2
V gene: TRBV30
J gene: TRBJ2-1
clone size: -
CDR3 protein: CAWGIAGTWDEQFF
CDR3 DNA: TGTGCCTGGGGAATAGCGGGAACCTGGGATGAGCAGTTCTTC

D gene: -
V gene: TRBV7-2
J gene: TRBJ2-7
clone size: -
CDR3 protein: CASSFYGPTYEQYF
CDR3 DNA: TGTGCCAGCAGCTTTTATGGTCCTACCTACGAGCAGTACTTC

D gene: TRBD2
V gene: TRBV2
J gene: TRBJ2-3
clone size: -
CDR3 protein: CASSELAGIDTQYF
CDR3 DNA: TGTGCCAGCAGTGAACTAGCGGGGATAGATACGCAGTATTTT

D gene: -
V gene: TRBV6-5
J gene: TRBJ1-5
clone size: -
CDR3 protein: CASSGHPSNQPQHF
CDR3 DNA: TGTGCCAGCAGCGGACACCCTAGCAATCAGCCCCAGCATTTT

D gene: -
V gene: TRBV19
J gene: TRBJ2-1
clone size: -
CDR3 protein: CASSSGRFSNEQFF
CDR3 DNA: TGTGCCAGTAGTTCGGGTCGGTTTTCCAATGAGCAGTTCTTC

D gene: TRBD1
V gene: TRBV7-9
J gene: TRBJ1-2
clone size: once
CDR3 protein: CASSSTGVGNYGYTF
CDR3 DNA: TGTGCCAGCAGCTCCACAGGGGTCGGAAACTATGGCTACACCTTC

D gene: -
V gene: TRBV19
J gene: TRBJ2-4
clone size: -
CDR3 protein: CASVERGLAKNIQYF
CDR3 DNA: TGTGCCAGTGTTGAACGGGGACTAGCCAAAAACATTCAGTACTTC

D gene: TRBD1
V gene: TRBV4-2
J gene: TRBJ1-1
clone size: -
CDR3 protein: CASSQEEGAHTEAFF
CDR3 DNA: TGTGCCAGCAGCCAAGAGGAGGGGGCGCACACTGAAGCTTTCTTT

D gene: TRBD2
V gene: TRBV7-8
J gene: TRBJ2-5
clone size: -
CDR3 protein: CASSLYGWRGYQETQYF
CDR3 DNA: TGTGCCAGCAGCTTATACGGGTGGCGGGGGTACCAAGAGACCCAGTACTTC

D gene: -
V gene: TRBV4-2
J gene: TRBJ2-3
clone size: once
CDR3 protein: CASSQASSLEADTQYF
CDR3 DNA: TGTGCCAGCAGCCAAGCCAGCTCGCTGGAGGCAGATACGCAGTATTTT

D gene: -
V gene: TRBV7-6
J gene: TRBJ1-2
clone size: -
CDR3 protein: CASSTIGGDYGYTF
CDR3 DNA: TGTGCCAGCAGTACCATAGGGGGGGACTATGGCTACACCTTC

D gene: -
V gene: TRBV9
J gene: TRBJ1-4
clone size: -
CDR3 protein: CASSVAATNEKLFF
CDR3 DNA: TGTGCCAGCAGCGTAGCAGCAACTAATGAAAAACTGTTTTTT

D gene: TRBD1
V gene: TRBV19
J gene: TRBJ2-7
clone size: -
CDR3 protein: CATMRTGLSEQYF
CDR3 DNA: TGTGCCACCATGAGGACAGGGCTGTCCGAGCAGTACTTC

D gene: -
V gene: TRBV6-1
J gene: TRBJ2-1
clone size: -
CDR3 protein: CASSESSYNEQFF
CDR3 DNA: TGTGCCAGCAGTGAATCTAGCTACAATGAGCAGTTCTTC

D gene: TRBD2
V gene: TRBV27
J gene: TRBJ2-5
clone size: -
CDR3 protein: CASSLGGLVRQETQYF
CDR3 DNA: TGTGCCAGCAGTCTAGGGGGACTAGTTCGACAAGAGACCCAGTACTTC

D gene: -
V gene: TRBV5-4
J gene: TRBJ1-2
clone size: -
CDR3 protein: CASSHRQAHNYGYTF
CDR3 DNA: TGTGCCAGCAGCCACCGACAGGCCCATAACTATGGCTACACCTTC

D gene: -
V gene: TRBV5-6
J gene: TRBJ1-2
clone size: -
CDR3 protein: CASSFLVRGRGGYTF
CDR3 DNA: TGTGCCAGCAGCTTTTTGGTCAGGGGACGGGGTGGCTACACCTTC

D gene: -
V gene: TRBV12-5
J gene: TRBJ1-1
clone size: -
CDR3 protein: CASGLTTFMNTEAFF
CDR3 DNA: TGTGCTAGTGGTCTCACTACTTTTATGAACACTGAAGCTTTCTTT

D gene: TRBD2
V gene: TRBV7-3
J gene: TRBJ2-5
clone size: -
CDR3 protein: CASSLTGGSDRGTQYF
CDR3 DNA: TGTGCCAGCAGCTTAACGGGCGGGAGCGACCGGGGGACCCAGTACTTC